This T cell receptor beta chain was captured by sequencing in a study of blood T cell repertoires in COVID-19. This clone appeared a few times. Assay used: immunoSEQ multiplex PCR; TCRdb lists only in-frame clones, some missing. The sample records a few hundred thousand clones, over 75% being singletons. Germline CDR1 is SGHRS and CDR2 is YFSETQ. The trim removed 2 bases at V and 3 bases at J, leaving 3 bases unmatched. This CDR3 is 15 amino acids long. The V call is TRBV5-1, the J call TRBJ2-1, with 9 bases aligning to TRBD1. The specimen sequenced was PBMCs or T cells enriched from blood (not recorded which). The TCR was taken from a woman aged 25 to 39 who had recovered from COVID-19. The CDR3 DNA sequence: TGCGCCAGCAGCTTCGGGACAGGGTACTACAATGAGCAGTTCTTC. This codes for CASSFGTGYYNEQFF.